These 18 T cell receptor beta chains originate from one sample sequenced in a study of blood T cell repertoires in COVID-19. The repertoire was sequenced with immunoSEQ multiplex PCR; TCRdb's copy has only in-frame clones and lacks some. The sample lists around 170,000 clones, more than 70% occurring once. The sequencing sample was made of peripheral blood. The source is a man between 50 and 59 years old with active or convalescent COVID-19.

V usage is TRBV9 and J usage is TRBJ1-2; TRBD1 agrees at 7 bases. The CDR3 sequence is 12 residues long. Germline V lookup: CDR1 SGDLS, CDR2 YYNGEE. Losses at the gene ends were 4 bases for V and 9 bases for J; bases not matched to a gene: 6. CDR3 sequence (DNA): TGTGCCAGCAGCAGGGACAGTCCTAGCTACACCTTC. This gives the protein CASSRDSPSYTF.

This rearrangement joins TRBV11-2 to TRBJ2-3, with 7 bases lining up with TRBD1. V gave up 5 bases and J gave up 5 bases; unmatched junction bases: 16. Germline V CDR1 and CDR2: SGHAT, FQNNGV. The CDR3 loop spans 17 amino acids. CDR3 sequence reads: CASSPFGRQGAGDTQYF. The CDR3 bases are TGTGCCAGCAGCCCCTTTGGACGACAGGGTGCGGGAGATACGCAGTATTTT. Drawing the rest from reference TRBV11-2 and TRBJ2-3, the complete variable domain is EAGVAQSPRYKIIEKRQSVAFWCNPISGHATLYWYQQILGQGPKLLIQFQNNGVVDDSQLPKDRFSAERLKGVDSTLKIQPAKLEDSAVYLCASSPFGRQGAGDTQYFGPGTRLTVL.

This clone appeared a single time. This chain links TRBV6-1 with TRBJ2-3; 10 bases agree with TRBD2. Germline assignment: CDR1 MNHNS and CDR2 SASEGT. The CDR3 loop spans 16 amino acids. The J segment lost 2 bases and the V segment lost 7 bases, leaving 9 bases of the junction unmatched. CDR3 in amino acids: CASTKAAGGLTDTQYF. CDR3 nucleotide sequence: TGTGCCAGCACTAAAGCAGCGGGAGGGCTCACAGATACGCAGTATTTT.

The chain is built from TRBV6-5 and TRBJ1-4, with no clear D. The germline V gene has CDR1 MNHEY and CDR2 SVGAGI. V was trimmed by 5 bases and J by 3 bases, leaving 10 bases between them. The CDR3 is 14 amino acids. The CDR3 sequence: CASSPLGANEKLFF. The CDR3 DNA follows: TGTGCCAGCAGTCCATTAGGAGCTAATGAAAAACTGTTTTTT.

The chain links TRBV9 to TRBJ2-5; the match to TRBD2 covers 8 bases. Germline CDR1 reads SGDLS; CDR2 reads YYNGEE. The CDR3 has 15 residues. The V segment lost 0 bases and the J segment 5 bases; nucleotides outside the gene matches: 6. This CDR3 reads CASSVDAGGLETQYF. CDR3 coding DNA: TGTGCCAGCAGCGTAGATGCGGGAGGCCTGGAGACCCAGTACTTC.

This rearrangement joins TRBV2 to TRBJ1-1, with 10 bases that match TRBD1. The V and J ends lost 5 bases and 6 bases, in that order; junction bases with no gene match: 3. The CDR3 is made up of 13 amino acids. The germline gives CDR1 SNHLY, CDR2 FYNNEI. The chain's CDR3 is CASSIGQGAEAFF. The DNA of the CDR3 is TGTGCCAGCAGTATCGGACAGGGGGCTGAAGCTTTCTTT.

V gene TRBV6-5 combines with J gene TRBJ1-5; TRBD1 matches at 7 bases. There are 14 residues in the CDR3. V was pared by 4 bases and J by 10 bases, with 10 bases of the junction left unmatched. The V gene's germline CDR1 is MNHEY and CDR2 SVGAGI. The CDR3 region has the DNA TGTGCCAGCAGTTCGGGACAGAGATCTGCACCCCAGCATTTT. Translation gives CASSSGQRSAPQHF.

This chain connects TRBV6-5 to TRBJ2-7; D may be TRBD2 (5 bases). Trimming stripped 6 bases from V and 7 bases from J, with 10 bases between. The CDR3 consists of 11 residues. The germline V gene has CDR1 MNHEY and CDR2 SVGAGI. CDR3 in amino acids: CASRRTGEQYF. Here the CDR3 DNA reads TGTGCCAGCAGACGGACGGGGGAGCAGTACTTC.

This clone was detected a few times. The J gene is TRBJ1-4, the V gene TRBV29-1; the match to TRBD1 covers 8 bases. The CDR3 is made up of 13 amino acids. V was clipped by 6 bases and J by 2 bases; unmatched bases: 2. Looked up from germline, CDR1 is SQVTM and CDR2 is ANQGSEA. CDR3 protein: CSVTGVTNEKLFF. In nucleotides, the CDR3 is TGCAGCGTGACAGGGGTGACTAATGAAAAACTGTTTTTT.

The chain carries TRBV24-1 and TRBJ1-2, with TRBD1 as a possible D gene (6 bases). CDR1 and CDR2 (germline): KGHDR, SFDVKD. CDR3 size: 13 residues. V was trimmed by 6 bases and J by 4 bases, leaving 11 bases between them. The CDR3 sequence: CATSSTGLYGYTF. The CDR3, as DNA: TGTGCCACCAGTTCGACAGGACTCTATGGCTACACCTTC.

Only a few counts were recorded for this clone. The rearrangement uses TRBV20-1 and TRBJ1-5; 9 bases align to TRBD1. The CDR3 contains 15 residues. Trimming at V came to 3 bases and at J to 0 bases, leaving 3 bases not matched to a gene. Germline CDR1 DFQATT, CDR2 SNEGSKA (reference sequence). CDR3 coding DNA: TGCAGTGCTAGTTGGGGACAGGGTAGCAATCAGCCCCAGCATTTT. Its translation: CSASWGQGSNQPQHF.

The chain uses TRBV24-1 and TRBJ2-7; D remains ambiguous. V shed 2 bases and J shed 5 bases, with 9 bases lying between them. The CDR3 is 13 amino acids. Germline loops: CDR1 KGHDR, CDR2 SFDVKD. The CDR3: CATSDSAGDEQYF. CDR3 nucleotides: TGTGCCACCAGTGATTCCGCCGGTGACGAGCAGTACTTC.

The chain employs TRBV7-9 and TRBJ2-1, with D tentatively TRBD1 (6 bases). The V end was cut by 0 bases, the J end by 7 bases, with 10 bases between. In germline, CDR1 is SEHNR, CDR2 FQNEAQ (reference sequence). The CDR3 covers 14 residues. The CDR3 sequence: CASSLAGTLNEQFF. In nucleotides, the CDR3 is TGTGCCAGCAGCTTAGCGGGGACACTTAATGAGCAGTTCTTC.

V usage is TRBV7-8 and J usage is TRBJ2-1; 11 bases map to TRBD2. CDR3 length equals 15 residues. CDR1 is SGHVS, CDR2 FQNEAQ, per germline. The V gene end was trimmed by 5 bases and the J gene end by 6 bases; junction bases not matched to a gene: 6. The CDR3 loop reads CASSRGGLAANEQFF. The DNA for the CDR3 is TGTGCCAGCAGCCGAGGGGGACTAGCGGCCAATGAGCAGTTCTTC.

This chain uses TRBV13 with TRBJ2-3; TRBD2 aligns across 8 bases. V was pared by 5 bases and J by 14 bases, with 6 bases of the junction left unmatched. Germline V gene data show CDR1 as PRHDT and CDR2 as FYEKMQ (reference sequence). The CDR3 loop spans 11 amino acids. DNA of the CDR3: TGTGCCAGCAGCGGCGGGGGGAGCACGTATTTT. Amino acid sequence: CASSGGGSTYF.

The chain combines TRBV9 with TRBJ1-6; possible D gene TRBD1, 5 bases. The germline V gene encodes CDR1 SGDLS and CDR2 YYNGEE. The CDR3 contains 16 residues. V lost 0 bases and J 7 bases, leaving 14 bases between the germline ends. CDR3 sequence (DNA): TGTGCCAGCAGCGTAGGCGGGGCCGCGCGGAATTCACCCCTCCACTTT. Translated, it gives CASSVGGAARNSPLHF. Full variable domain (outside the CDR3, taken from reference TRBV9 and TRBJ1-6): DSGVTQTPKHLITATGQRVTLRCSPRSGDLSVYWYQQSLDQGLQFLIQYYNGEERAKGNILERFSAQQFPDLHSELNLSSLELGDSALYFCASSVGGAARNSPLHFGNGTRLTVT.

The J gene is TRBJ2-5, the V gene TRBV5-1; D possibly corresponds to TRBD2 (5 bases). The ends were cut back, 4 bases at V and 3 bases at J, with 19 bases in the middle. The CDR3 contains 16 residues. The germline V gene has CDR1 SGHRS and CDR2 YFSETQ. The CDR3 DNA is TGCGCCAGCAGCCCGGGCCCCATGGCGGGCGAAGAGACCCAGTACTTC. It translates to CASSPGPMAGEETQYF.

The chain joins TRBV5-6 to TRBJ2-3; D ambiguous. CDR1 is SGHDT, CDR2 YYEEEE, per germline. Trimming took 1 base from V and 4 from J, leaving 7 bases between them. This CDR3 contains 13 residues. The CDR3, as DNA: TGTGCCAGCAGCTTGATGTCCGCAGATACGCAGTATTTT. As protein: CASSLMSADTQYF. The full variable domain, with the rest looked up from reference TRBV5-6 and TRBJ2-3, is DAGVTQSPTHLIKTRGQQVTLRCSPKSGHDTVSWYQQALGQGPQFIFQYYEEEERQRGNFPDRFSGHQFPNYSSELNVNALLLGDSALYLCASSLMSADTQYFGPGTRLTVL.